This T cell receptor (beta chain) was retrieved from a study of blood T cell repertoires in COVID-19. CDR1 is SEHNR and CDR2 is FQNEAQ in the germline V gene (reference sequence). The CDR3 is 14 amino acids. Trimming removed 11 bases at V and 5 bases at J, with 18 bases between. Sequencing was performed with immunoSEQ multiplex PCR; in TCRdb, only in-frame clones are kept and a portion is missing. The sample shows 40,000 to 45,000 clones, around nine tenths of them seen only once. The material sequenced was peripheral blood. This TCR was sampled from a man aged 50-59 years with active COVID-19. The rearrangement uses TRBV7-9 and TRBJ2-2; tentative D call: TRBD2 (6 bases). The CDR3 protein is CAGGTETFTGELFF. CDR3 nucleotides: TGTGCCGGAGGGACCGAAACTTTTACCGGGGAGCTGTTTTTT.